These T cell receptor beta chains were read from a single sample in a study of blood T cells in healthy people across ages. TCRdb recomputed calls from the 5' RACE reads with MiXCR, one row per CDR3 protein. Of over a million distinct CDR3 sequences in the sample, approximately 63% were seen once. Sequencing was performed on blood. All receptors come from a man aged 18 to 29 in good health. Both conserved end residues are part of each CDR3. D genes are given only for firm matches. Clone size appears in some rows only: once, few, many, or a class for an expanded clone.

abundance	d_gene	v_gene	j_gene	CDR3nt	CDR3aa
-	-	TRBV14	TRBJ2-3	TGTGCCAGCAGCCAAGCGAGGGCGGGAGATACGCAGTATTTT	CASSQARAGDTQYF
-	-	TRBV10-3	TRBJ1-2	TGTGCCATCAGTGAGGCACAGGCCGACTTAAACTATGGCTACACCTTC	CAISEAQADLNYGYTF
-	TRBD1	TRBV6-2/TRBV6-3	TRBJ1-5	TGTGCCAGCAGTCCCGGGGACAGCCCATTGCATCAGCCCCAGCATTTT	CASSPGDSPLHQPQHF
-	-	TRBV4-2	TRBJ2-1	TGTGCCAGCAGCCAAATGGCGCCCAATGAGCAGTTCTTC	CASSQMAPNEQFF
-	-	TRBV20-1	TRBJ1-4	TGCAGTGCTAGTGTGGCCGGGAGGGATGAAAAACTGTTTTTT	CSASVAGRDEKLFF
-	TRBD1	TRBV6-5	TRBJ1-1	TGTGCCAGCAGAAGGGACAGGGAGGGAACTGAAGCTTTCTTT	CASRRDREGTEAFF
-	TRBD1	TRBV10-3	TRBJ2-3	TGTGCCATCAGCGAACAACAGGGGAGCACAGATACGCAGTATTTT	CAISEQQGSTDTQYF
-	-	TRBV10-2	TRBJ1-1	TGCGCCAGCAGTGAAGGGTTAGGCCCTGAAGCTTTCTTT	CASSEGLGPEAFF
-	TRBD2	TRBV29-1	TRBJ2-1	TGCAGCGTGAGACCAGGGGCCGGGACTAGCAACAATGAGCAGTTCTTC	CSVRPGAGTSNNEQFF
few	TRBD2	TRBV15	TRBJ2-5	TGTGCCACCAGCAGAACCCCGGGACTAGCGGGGGGCGAGCTTTCCCAAGAGACCCAGTACTTC	CATSRTPGLAGGELSQETQYF
-	-	TRBV7-2	TRBJ2-7	TGTGCCAGCAGCTTAGTAGGCGGGTGGAAGTCCTACGAGCAGTACTTC	CASSLVGGWKSYEQYF
-	-	TRBV7-2	TRBJ1-2	TGTGCCAGCAGAAATTTCGGGACGATCGAGGGCTACACCTTC	CASRNFGTIEGYTF
-	-	TRBV3-1	TRBJ2-3	TGTGCCAGCAGCCAGGACTCACCGTGGACAGATACGCAGTATTTT	CASSQDSPWTDTQYF
-	TRBD1	TRBV7-2	TRBJ2-2	TGTGCCAGCAGCTTAGTGGCAGGGGGGAACACCGGGGAGCTGTTTTTT	CASSLVAGGNTGELFF
-	-	TRBV6-5	TRBJ1-2	TGTGCCACAAGAGATGGAGGCTACACCTTC	CATRDGGYTF
-	-	TRBV4-3	TRBJ1-2	TGCGCCAGCAGCCGAGAAGGTCGGACAGCCATCTATGGCTACACCTTC	CASSREGRTAIYGYTF
-	TRBD1	TRBV4-2	TRBJ2-3	TGTGCCAGTAGCAACGCTCTAGGGGACAGTGGCACAGATACGCAGTATTTT	CASSNALGDSGTDTQYF
-	-	TRBV7-2	TRBJ1-2	TGTGCCAGCAGCTTACTCCGGACTAACTATGGCTACACCTTC	CASSLLRTNYGYTF
-	-	TRBV14	TRBJ2-2	TGTGCCAGCAGCCAACACAGCACCGGGGAGCTGTTTTTT	CASSQHSTGELFF
-	-	TRBV20-1	TRBJ2-3	TGCAGTGCTAGAGATCCGAACTGGGGGAGCACAGATACGCAGTATTTT	CSARDPNWGSTDTQYF
-	-	TRBV4-1	TRBJ1-4	TGCGCCAGCAGCCAAGATCCCGCAGGGGATTTTAATGAAAAACTGTTTTTT	CASSQDPAGDFNEKLFF
-	-	TRBV10-1	TRBJ2-6	TGCGCCAGAACGGAGGATGGCTTAAGGGCCAACGTCCTGACTTTC	CARTEDGLRANVLTF
few	-	TRBV10-3	TRBJ2-6	TGTGCCATCAGTGAGTCGATAACGGGTTCTGGGGCCAACGTCCTGACTTTC	CAISESITGSGANVLTF
-	TRBD1	TRBV27	TRBJ2-2	TGTGCCAGCACCCGACAGGGAATGGCCGGGGAGCTGTTTTTT	CASTRQGMAGELFF
-	-	TRBV9	TRBJ2-3	TGTGCCAGCAGCGTAGCGGCGCGCGGCACAGATACGCAGTATTTT	CASSVAARGTDTQYF
few	TRBD2	TRBV6-6	TRBJ2-7	TGTGCCAGCAGTCCCCGTCGAACTAGCGGCCCCTACGAGCAGTACTTC	CASSPRRTSGPYEQYF
-	TRBD2	TRBV20-1	TRBJ2-1	TGCAGTGCTAAACTGACTAGCGGGGGGGCCGGCGGTTACAATGAGCAGTTCTTC	CSAKLTSGGAGGYNEQFF
-	-	TRBV4-1	TRBJ1-1	TGCGCCAGCAGCCAAGGGTGGGGGGGGGACACTGAAGCTTTCTTT	CASSQGWGGDTEAFF
few	TRBD2	TRBV4-1	TRBJ2-7	TGCGCCAGCAGCCAAGGGGGACGAACGGGACTAGCGGATTCCTACGAGCAGTACTTC	CASSQGGRTGLADSYEQYF
-	-	TRBV11-2	TRBJ2-6	TGTGCCAGCAGCCACCTAGGGTTACCTGGGGCCAACGTCCTGACTTTC	CASSHLGLPGANVLTF
-	TRBD1	TRBV20-1	TRBJ1-1	TGCAGTGCTAGGTGGACAGGGATTGAAGCTTTCTTT	CSARWTGIEAFF
-	-	TRBV20-1	TRBJ2-3	TGCAGTGCGGACCCCATGGGACCAACAAGCACAGATACGCAGTATTTT	CSADPMGPTSTDTQYF
once	-	TRBV20-1	TRBJ2-2	TGCAGTGCTAGAGACCTACGGGAGCAGGGGGTGTACGGGGAGCTGTTTTTT	CSARDLREQGVYGELFF
few	-	TRBV5-6	TRBJ2-7	TGTGCCAGCAGCTTTTACTCACCCGCGGGGCTGAACGAGCAGTACTTC	CASSFYSPAGLNEQYF
-	TRBD2	TRBV27	TRBJ2-1	TGTGCCAGCACCTTAAGGAGGGGACTAGCGGGCTCCTACAATGAGCAGTTCTTC	CASTLRRGLAGSYNEQFF
few	TRBD1	TRBV7-9	TRBJ2-7	TGTGCCAGCAGCTCCCCTACAGGGGCGCCGTCCTACGAGCAGTACTTC	CASSSPTGAPSYEQYF
-	-	TRBV27	TRBJ2-2	TGTGCCAGCAGCCACCCCTCACTAGCCTTCACCGGGGAGCTGTTTTTT	CASSHPSLAFTGELFF
-	-	TRBV3-1	TRBJ2-3	TGTGCCAGCAGCCAAGAAAGTGGGGATACGCAGTATTTT	CASSQESGDTQYF
-	TRBD1	TRBV7-9	TRBJ2-5	TGTGCCAGCAGCACGACGACAGGGGAACAAGAGACCCAGTACTTC	CASSTTTGEQETQYF
few	-	TRBV6-6	TRBJ2-3	TGTGCCAGCAGTGCCGGGAGAAGGGGTGATACGCAGTATTTT	CASSAGRRGDTQYF
-	TRBD2	TRBV3-1	TRBJ2-5	TGTGCCAGCAGCCAAGACGGGAGGGCGGTAGAGACCCAGTACTTC	CASSQDGRAVETQYF
-	TRBD1	TRBV25-1	TRBJ1-1	TGTGCCACCAGGGAGCAGGGGGCGTCTGAAGCTTTCTTT	CATREQGASEAFF
-	TRBD2	TRBV11-2	TRBJ2-7	TGTGCCAGCAGCCTAACCCGGGACTACTCCTACAATGAGCAGTACTTC	CASSLTRDYSYNEQYF
-	-	TRBV29-1	TRBJ2-7	TGCAGCGTTGAGGATCCCGGCCCAAACTACGAGCAGTACTTC	CSVEDPGPNYEQYF
-	-	TRBV20-1	TRBJ1-1	TGCAGTGCCGCCGTGGGACTGAACACTGAAGCTTTCTTT	CSAAVGLNTEAFF
-	-	TRBV20-1	TRBJ2-7	TGCAGTGCTGTAGCAATGTTGTCGCGACCTCAAGGATACGAGCAGTACTTC	CSAVAMLSRPQGYEQYF
-	-	TRBV30	TRBJ2-4	TGTGCCTGGAGCGGGACGGGCCCTTATGAGCAGTACTTC	CAWSGTGPYEQYF
few	-	TRBV5-1	TRBJ2-4	TGTGCCAGCAGCTTGACTGACAGAGGAGACATTCAGTACTTC	CASSLTDRGDIQYF
-	-	TRBV5-1	TRBJ2-2	TGCGCCAGCAGCCCGGGACAAGGCGGGGAGCTGTTTTTT	CASSPGQGGELFF
many	-	TRBV29-1	TRBJ2-1	TGCAGCGTTGAGGGTACCGGCTCCTACAATGAGCAGTTCTTC	CSVEGTGSYNEQFF
-	-	TRBV4-2	TRBJ1-6	TGTGCCAGCAGCCAAAACCTAATGCAACAGGGAGGGAATTATTCACCCCTCCACTTT	CASSQNLMQQGGNYSPLHF
few	TRBD2	TRBV9	TRBJ2-5	TGTGCCAGCAGCGTAGAGGGCCAAAGCGGGAATGAGCAGTACTTC	CASSVEGQSGNEQYF
-	-	TRBV7-9	TRBJ1-1	TGTGCCAGCAGCCCTTCGGTGGGGAGGACTGAAGCTTTCTTT	CASSPSVGRTEAFF
-	-	TRBV7-9	TRBJ2-7	TGTGCCAGCAGGGGGAGGGGGGATGACGAGCAGTACTTC	CASRGRGDDEQYF
-	-	TRBV20-1	TRBJ2-6	TGCAGTGCTAGAGTAGGGGCTGGGGCCAACGTCCTGACTTTC	CSARVGAGANVLTF
few	TRBD2	TRBV25-1	TRBJ2-3	TGTGCCAGCAGTGAAGACGGGACGGGGGGAAAACCTACGCAGTATTTT	CASSEDGTGGKPTQYF
-	-	TRBV13	TRBJ1-1	TGTGCCAGCAGCCACCCTAAGGACAGCATGAACACTGAAGCTTTCTTT	CASSHPKDSMNTEAFF
-	-	TRBV4-1	TRBJ2-5	TGCGCCAGCAGCCAAGGGCGTTGGGGGAGTGGAGAGCGGTACTTC	CASSQGRWGSGERYF
-	-	TRBV7-2	TRBJ2-7	TGTGCCAGCAGCCAGAATCGGGAAGGGGGTGGTTACGAGCAGTACTTC	CASSQNREGGGYEQYF